The 32 T cell receptor beta chains below come from one sample, sequenced in a study of blood T cell repertoires in COVID-19. The assay was immunoSEQ multiplex PCR, and TCRdb's table has in-frame clones only and misses some. The sample consists of 200,000 to 250,000 clones, approximately 82% of them appearing once. The specimen was peripheral blood. These receptors were taken from a woman aged 18-29 years with acute or convalescent COVID-19.

The chain employs TRBV4-3 and TRBJ1-4; TRBD1 matches at 7 bases. V lost 1 base, J lost 5 bases, and 7 bases stayed unmatched. Per the germline V gene, CDR1 is LGHNA and CDR2 is YSLEER. The CDR3 totals 16 residues. Written as DNA, the CDR3 is TGCGCCAGCAGCCAAGGCAGACAGGGAGGCAATGAAAAACTGTTTTTT. It is translated as CASSQGRQGGNEKLFF.

V usage is TRBV7-9 and J usage is TRBJ2-2; no clear D gene. The ends were cut back, 6 bases at V and 1 base at J, with 9 bases in the middle. This CDR3 is 14 amino acids long. Germline V gene lookup returns CDR1 SEHNR and CDR2 FQNEAQ (reference sequence). The CDR3 protein is CASSRPGNTGELFF. The DNA for the CDR3 is TGTGCCAGCAGTCGACCGGGGAACACCGGGGAGCTGTTTTTT.

This chain connects TRBV28 to TRBJ2-5; 7 bases line up with TRBD2. Trimming took 2 bases from V and 3 from J; bases not matched to a gene: 15. Germline V gene sequence: CDR1 MDHEN, CDR2 SYDVKM. The CDR3 is 18 residues long. The CDR3 DNA is TGTGCCAGCAGTTTAGCCCTGGCGGCTAGCGGAGCGAAAGAGACCCAGTACTTC. Translating gives CASSLALAASGAKETQYF.

The rearrangement uses TRBV7-9 and TRBJ2-1; D is undetermined. Trimming took off 5 bases at V and 10 bases at J, with 9 bases between the two ends. The V gene's germline CDR1 is SEHNR and CDR2 FQNEAQ (reference sequence). The CDR3 runs to 11 residues. CDR3 protein: CASSPVIEQFF. The CDR3 DNA is TGTGCCAGCAGCCCGGTCATAGAGCAGTTCTTC.

The J gene is TRBJ2-7, the V gene TRBV18; TRBD1 is a possible D gene (6 bases). The V end lost 2 bases, the J end lost 1 base, and 15 bases lay between the germline ends. This CDR3 comprises 16 residues. CDR1 is KGHSH, CDR2 LQKENI, per germline. As DNA, the CDR3 is TGTGCCAGCTCACCAAGGGGGACGGAAAAATCCTACGAGCAGTACTTC. Translation gives CASSPRGTEKSYEQYF.

The V gene is TRBV7-2, the J gene TRBJ2-3, with 11 positions matching TRBD2. V shed 5 bases and J 3 bases; nucleotides not matched to a gene: 7. The CDR3 has 16 amino acids. Looked up from germline, CDR1 is SGHTA and CDR2 is FQGNSA. The CDR3 nucleotides are TGTGCCAGCAGCGTTTTAGCGGGAGGGCTGACAGATACGCAGTATTTT. Translating it yields CASSVLAGGLTDTQYF.

The chain couples TRBV19 to TRBJ1-1; TRBD1 might be the D (6 bases). V was trimmed by 6 bases and J by 1 base, leaving 12 bases between them. This CDR3 has 14 amino acids. The germline CDR1 and CDR2 sequences are LNHDA and SQIVND (reference sequence). In nucleotides, the CDR3 is TGTGCCAGTAGATACAGGGAGCCGAACACTGAAGCTTTCTTT. Its translation: CASRYREPNTEAFF.

This clone came up many times. The chain combines TRBV16 with TRBJ1-2; the match to TRBD1 covers 9 bases. Germline V gene data show CDR1 as KGHSY and CDR2 as FQNENV. V was pared by 4 bases and J by 1 base, with 4 bases of the junction left unmatched. This CDR3 contains 15 residues. Here the CDR3 DNA reads TGTGCCAGCAGCCGTCCGGGACAGGGTAACTATGGCTACACCTTC. It encodes CASSRPGQGNYGYTF.

The rearrangement uses TRBV5-6 and TRBJ2-7, with 7 nucleotides matching TRBD2. Germline trimming cut 0 bases from V and 4 bases from J; bases unmatched to any gene: 7. The germline CDR1 and CDR2 sequences are SGHDT and YYEEEE. The CDR3 consists of 15 residues. Here the CDR3 reads CASSLGGSGWYEQYF. The DNA of the CDR3 is TGTGCCAGCAGCTTGGGTGGTAGCGGGTGGTACGAGCAGTACTTC.

This clone was counted a few times. This sequence joins TRBV9 and TRBJ2-5, with 10 bases aligning to TRBD1. The CDR3 totals 17 residues. The V segment lost 0 bases and the J segment 1 base; nucleotides outside the gene matches: 6. Germline V gene sequence: CDR1 SGDLS, CDR2 YYNGEE. CDR3 region: CASSVAVGTGVQETQYF. The CDR3, as DNA: TGTGCCAGCAGCGTAGCCGTCGGGACAGGGGTCCAAGAGACCCAGTACTTC.

The CDR3 coding sequence is TGTGCCAGCAGCGTATCTTCCACTAGCGGGAGAGGGAATGAGCAGTTCTTC. The encoded protein is CASSVSSTSGRGNEQFF. The chain recombines TRBV9 with TRBJ2-1; 11 positions match TRBD2. The CDR3 spans 17 residues. Trimming cost V 1 base and J 7 bases; bases outside gene matches: 10. Germline CDR1 and CDR2: SGDLS and YYNGEE.

This clone was seen a single time. The chain employs TRBV28 and TRBJ1-4, with D possibly TRBD1 on 5 matching bases. V gave up 1 base and J gave up 8 bases, with 11 bases separating them. The CDR3 is 14 residues long. CDR1 is MDHEN and CDR2 is SYDVKM in the germline V gene. CDR3 region: CASSLSGVREKLFF. The CDR3 nucleotides are TGTGCCAGCAGTTTATCGGGGGTTCGGGAAAAACTGTTTTTT.

V is TRBV11-2 and J is TRBJ1-2, with 8 bases aligning to TRBD1. With 5 bases clipped from V and 7 bases from J, the junction kept 6 bases outside the gene matches. There are 13 residues in the CDR3. Per the germline V gene, CDR1 is SGHAT and CDR2 is FQNNGV. The CDR3 loop reads CASSLDRGSGYTF. CDR3 DNA sequence: TGTGCCAGCAGCCTTGACAGGGGAAGTGGCTACACCTTC.

As to this clone: In the same sample, other DNA sequences code for this CDR3. The rearrangement links TRBV27 to TRBJ2-1; TRBD2 aligns across 10 bases. The CDR3 consists of 16 residues. Unmatched junction bases numbered 3, after V lost 2 bases and J lost 2 bases. Looked up from germline, CDR1 is MNHEY and CDR2 is SMNVEV (reference sequence). CDR3 sequence: CASSLGLAGAYNEQFF. The CDR3 nucleotides read TGTGCCAGCAGTTTAGGTCTAGCGGGAGCCTACAATGAGCAGTTCTTC.

The V and J genes are TRBV9 and TRBJ2-7, with 13 positions matching TRBD2. The CDR3 spans 17 residues. Per germline, CDR1 SGDLS and CDR2 YYNGEE. The ends lost 4 bases at V and 4 bases at J; junction bases unmatched: 11. This chain's CDR3 is CASSRGLAGVGLYEQYF. The CDR3 nucleotides read TGTGCCAGCAGCAGAGGACTAGCGGGAGTAGGGCTTTACGAGCAGTACTTC.

The chain employs TRBV4-2 and TRBJ1-1, with D unresolved. There are 14 residues in the CDR3. The ends were cut back, 4 bases at V and 5 bases at J, with 14 bases in the middle. Per germline, CDR1 LGHNA and CDR2 YNFKEQ. CDR3 sequence: CASSPAGEGTEAFF. CDR3 nucleotides: TGTGCCAGCAGCCCCGCAGGAGAGGGAACTGAAGCTTTCTTT.

J is TRBJ1-2 and V is TRBV5-6, with a possible D match to TRBD1 (5 bases). The CDR3 extends over 15 amino acids. Germline V gene data show CDR1 as SGHDT and CDR2 as YYEEEE. V was trimmed by 4 bases and J by 5 bases, leaving 18 bases between them. The CDR3 bases are TGTGCCAGCAGCGCAATACAGGCTATTGGGTATGGCTACACCTTC. Translating it yields CASSAIQAIGYGYTF. The variable domain in full, with the rest retrieved from reference TRBV5-6 and TRBJ1-2, is DAGVTQSPTHLIKTRGQQVTLRCSPKSGHDTVSWYQQALGQGPQFIFQYYEEEERQRGNFPDRFSGHQFPNYSSELNVNALLLGDSALYLCASSAIQAIGYGYTFGSGTRLTVV.

This sequence joins TRBV2 and TRBJ2-1, with a weak D call TRBD2 (6 bases). Germline V gene sequence: CDR1 SNHLY, CDR2 FYNNEI. The CDR3 is made up of 14 amino acids. The V and J ends lost 8 bases and 1 base respectively, with 12 bases between them. CDR3 in amino acids: CASGGTSSYNEQFF. CDR3 sequence (DNA): TGTGCCAGCGGGGGGACTTCGTCCTACAATGAGCAGTTCTTC. The full variable domain, with the rest looked up from reference TRBV2 and TRBJ2-1, is EPEVTQTPSHQVTQMGQEVILRCVPISNHLYFYWYRQILGQKVEFLVSFYNNEISEKSEIFDDQFSVERPDGSNFTLKIRSTKLEDSAMYFCASGGTSSYNEQFFGPGTRLTVL.

The chain links TRBV5-1 to TRBJ2-1; D perhaps matches TRBD1 (6 bases). This CDR3 spans 15 amino acids. The ends were cut back, 4 bases at V and 4 bases at J, with 15 bases in the middle. Germline V lookup: CDR1 SGHRS, CDR2 YFSETQ. The DNA for the CDR3 is TGCGCCAGCAGCAGGACAGCCGAAAAATACAATGAGCAGTTCTTC. Translating gives CASSRTAEKYNEQFF.

The V and J genes are TRBV30 and TRBJ1-5; a possible D gene is TRBD1 (6 bases). With 2 bases removed from V and 6 bases from J, the gap between germline ends came to 23 bases. The germline CDR1 and CDR2 sequences are GTSNPN and SVGIG (reference sequence). CDR3 length: 17 residues. CDR3 residues: CAWSPLRETGMRQPQHF. CDR3 coding DNA: TGTGCCTGGAGTCCTCTAAGGGAGACAGGAATGCGTCAGCCCCAGCATTTT. Using reference TRBV30 and TRBJ1-5 for the parts outside the CDR3, the full variable domain is SQTIHQWPATLVQPVGSPLSLECTVEGTSNPNLYWYRQAAGRGLQLLFYSVGIGQISSEVPQNLSASRPQDRQFILSSKKLLLSDSGFYLCAWSPLRETGMRQPQHFGDGTRLSIL.

The V and J genes are TRBV6-2 or TRBV6-3 and TRBJ2-2, with a possible D match to TRBD1 (6 bases). The CDR3 covers 15 residues. Germline CDR1 and CDR2: MNHEY and SVGEGT. The germline V and J ends were trimmed by 6 bases and 4 bases, with 15 bases remaining between them. The CDR3 reads CASSLIQGFTGELFF. The CDR3 bases are TGTGCCAGCAGCTTAATACAGGGATTCACCGGGGAGCTGTTTTTT.

The chain employs TRBV5-4 and TRBJ2-3; D ambiguous. Germline values: CDR1 SGHNT, CDR2 YYREEE (reference sequence). The CDR3 is 15 amino acids. Trimming pared 2 bases from V and 0 bases from J, leaving 10 bases between. CDR3 loop: CASSLPSASTDTQYF. The CDR3, as DNA: TGTGCCAGCAGCTTACCAAGCGCTAGCACAGATACGCAGTATTTT.

V gene TRBV6-2 or TRBV6-3 combines with J gene TRBJ1-1, with no clear D. Trimming left V 6 bases short and J 2 bases short, with 25 bases between. CDR3 length: 18 residues. Germline CDR1 and CDR2: MNHEY and SVGEGT. The CDR3 region has the DNA TGTGCCAGCAGCGGACTAACAGTAGGCAGATTTTTAAACACTGAAGCTTTCTTT. It codes for CASSGLTVGRFLNTEAFF.

The chain joins TRBV7-2 to TRBJ2-1, with a weak D call TRBD2 (5 bases). V lost 7 bases to trimming and J lost 9 bases, with 22 bases between them. The CDR3 runs 15 residues. The germline V gene has CDR1 SGHTA and CDR2 FQGNSA. Here the CDR3 reads CASIPWSSNEGEQFF. As DNA, the CDR3 is TGTGCCAGCATCCCTTGGTCGTCTAATGAGGGTGAGCAGTTCTTC.

The genes are TRBV30 and TRBJ1-2; tentative D call: TRBD1 (6 bases). This CDR3 has 19 residues. The V gene lost 5 bases and the J gene lost 4 bases, with 32 bases spanning the gap. CDR1 and CDR2 (germline): GTSNPN, SVGIG (reference sequence). The CDR3 region is CAWSSPGGQWSPKGYGYTF. The DNA for the CDR3 is TGTGCCTGGTCATCCCCCGGTGGACAGTGGAGCCCTAAGGGCTATGGCTACACCTTC.

In its sample, this clone was seen once. The chain's CDR3 is CASSLSGPGMGYTF. The CDR3 nucleotides read TGTGCCAGCAGCTTATCAGGTCCGGGAATGGGCTACACCTTC. The chain couples TRBV7-8 to TRBJ1-2; unclear D gene. The V and J ends lost 2 bases and 8 bases respectively, with 15 bases between them. Germline V gene sequence: CDR1 SGHVS, CDR2 FQNEAQ. CDR3 size: 14 residues.

J is TRBJ2-1 and V is TRBV19; 7 nucleotides match TRBD2. V lost 8 bases and J lost 10; bases outside the gene matches: 5. The CDR3 runs to 11 residues. Germline V gives CDR1 LNHDA, CDR2 SQIVND (reference sequence). CDR3 DNA sequence: TGTGCCAGTGCGTGGGGGGGGGAGCAGTTCTTC. Its protein product is CASAWGGEQFF.

The rearrangement uses TRBV30 and TRBJ2-4; TRBD2 might be the D (7 bases). The CDR3 extends over 13 amino acids. Germline lookup yields CDR1 GTSNPN and CDR2 SVGIG (reference sequence). The germline V and J ends were trimmed by 0 bases and 7 bases, with 10 bases remaining between them. The CDR3 DNA follows: TGTGCCTGGAGTGTACAGGGAGGGAACATTCAGTACTTC. This gives the protein CAWSVQGGNIQYF.

The chain recombines TRBV10-1 with TRBJ2-4; the D gene is possibly TRBD2 (6 bases). The CDR3 totals 14 residues. CDR1 is WNHNN, CDR2 SYGVQD, per germline (reference sequence). The germline V and J ends were trimmed by 5 bases and 1 base, with 9 bases remaining between them. The chain's CDR3 is CASSPTSAKNIQYF. In DNA form, the CDR3 reads TGCGCCAGCAGTCCCACTAGCGCCAAAAACATTCAGTACTTC.

This clone was found once. V gene TRBV7-9 combines with J gene TRBJ2-7, with D perhaps TRBD1 (6 bases). This CDR3 has 14 amino acids. Per the germline V gene, CDR1 is SEHNR and CDR2 is FQNEAQ (reference sequence). Deletions cut 5 bases from V and 5 bases from J, with 16 bases between. The CDR3 sequence: CASSRPWGRDEQYF. CDR3 coding DNA: TGTGCCAGCAGCCGCCCCTGGGGGCGTGACGAGCAGTACTTC.

The V call is TRBV27, the J call TRBJ1-1; D may be TRBD1 (5 bases). The germline CDR1 and CDR2 sequences are MNHEY and SMNVEV (reference sequence). The CDR3 loop spans 15 amino acids. Between the trimmed V and J ends, which lost 4 bases and 3 bases, there was a span of 15 bases. The CDR3 is CASSSFRQSHTEAFF. The CDR3 region has the DNA TGTGCCAGCAGTTCCTTCAGACAGTCCCACACTGAAGCTTTCTTT.

This chain uses TRBV11-2 with TRBJ1-3; no clear D. There are 14 residues in the CDR3. The V gene's germline CDR1 is SGHAT and CDR2 FQNNGV. The V end was cut by 3 bases, the J end by 1 base, with 7 bases between. In DNA, the CDR3 is TGTGCCAGCAGCTTTCTACGATCTGGAAACACCATATATTTT. It is translated as CASSFLRSGNTIYF.